This is a list of T cell receptor beta chains from one sample in a study of blood T cells in healthy people across ages. TCRdb called the 5' RACE reads again in MiXCR, with one record for every CDR3 protein. The repertoire holds approximately 780,000 distinct CDR3 sequences, with around a quarter as singletons. The data were also submitted as part of a second study, on T cells of mothers and their children.

What was sequenced was blood. The receptors derive from a boy between 10 and 17 years old in good health. CDR3s include the opening cysteine and the closing phenylalanine or tryptophan. A D gene is named only where the DNA matches it firmly. Not all rows give a size; the values are once, few, many and, for expanded clones, a class.

TRBD2,TRBJ2-7,few,TRBV20-1,CSARDRGLAYEQYF,TGCAGTGCTAGAGATCGCGGACTAGCGTACGAGCAGTACTTC
-,TRBJ2-1,-,TRBV28,CASSLQGGIYNEQFF,TGTGCCAGCAGTTTACAGGGAGGAATCTACAATGAGCAGTTCTTC
TRBD1,TRBJ1-1,few,TRBV18,CASSPRTGQGNTEAFF,TGTGCCAGCTCACCTCGAACTGGACAGGGAAACACTGAAGCTTTCTTT
-,TRBJ2-5,-,TRBV12-3/TRBV12-4,CASSLVKARETQYF,TGTGCCAGCAGTTTGGTTAAGGCGCGCGAGACCCAGTACTTC
-,TRBJ2-7,once,TRBV28,CASSFGRVAEQYF,TGTGCCAGCAGTTTTGGCAGGGTTGCCGAGCAGTACTTC
-,TRBJ2-5,few,TRBV7-3,CASSLPGEGTQYF,TGTGCCAGCAGCCTCCCTGGCGAAGGGACCCAGTACTTC
TRBD1,TRBJ1-1,many,TRBV6-2/TRBV6-3,CASSRGTGNTEAFF,TGTGCCAGCAGCCGCGGGACAGGAAACACTGAAGCTTTCTTT
-,TRBJ2-7,-,TRBV18,CASSPAVSYEQYF,TGTGCCAGCTCACCTGCAGTCTCCTACGAGCAGTACTTC
-,TRBJ1-4,few,TRBV7-9,CASSPGLGGEKLFF,TGTGCCAGCAGCCCCGGACTGGGCGGCGAAAAACTGTTTTTT
TRBD2,TRBJ2-5,-,TRBV7-3,CASSFGGGAKTQYF,TGTGCCAGCAGCTTCGGCGGGGGGGCAAAGACCCAGTACTTC
-,TRBJ2-3,few,TRBV5-6,CASSLGRLVADTADTQYF,TGTGCCAGCAGCTTAGGGAGACTAGTGGCCGACACAGCAGATACGCAGTATTTT
TRBD2,TRBJ2-5,few,TRBV6-5,CASSYRGAGGVGETQYF,TGTGCCAGCAGTTACCGGGGAGCGGGGGGAGTAGGCGAGACCCAGTACTTC
TRBD2,TRBJ2-5,-,TRBV20-1,CSASGGAILQETQYF,TGCAGTGCTAGCGGGGGGGCCATCCTCCAAGAGACCCAGTACTTC
TRBD1,TRBJ1-6,many,TRBV27,CASSRGQGNSPLHF,TGTGCCAGCAGTCGAGGACAGGGGAATTCACCCCTCCACTTT
-,TRBJ2-7,-,TRBV5-1,CASSPGRWGASYEQYF,TGCGCCAGCAGCCCCGGGCGTTGGGGAGCCTCCTACGAGCAGTACTTC
TRBD2,TRBJ2-1,-,TRBV5-1,CASSAGLAGGIWSYNEQFF,TGCGCCAGCAGCGCCGGACTAGCGGGGGGGATATGGTCCTACAATGAGCAGTTCTTC
TRBD1,TRBJ2-3,-,TRBV5-1,CASGGTRGLADTQYF,TGCGCCAGCGGAGGCACAAGGGGGCTCGCAGATACGCAGTATTTT
-,TRBJ1-2,few,TRBV29-1,CSVTMSAVHPTIGYTF,TGCAGCGTTACCATGTCCGCAGTACACCCAACTATTGGCTACACCTTC
-,TRBJ1-4,few,TRBV7-2,CASSRGTVRGIGGKLFF,TGTGCCAGCAGCCGCGGAACGGTGCGGGGGATCGGCGGAAAACTGTTTTTT
-,TRBJ1-4,few,TRBV29-1,CSVVLGSVEKLFF,TGCAGCGTTGTACTGGGTTCGGTTGAAAAACTGTTTTTT
-,TRBJ1-1,-,TRBV5-1,CASSFPGLGDTEAFF,TGCGCCAGCAGCTTCCCGGGACTTGGGGACACTGAAGCTTTCTTT
TRBD2,TRBJ2-7,few,TRBV7-9,CASRPTSAAYEQYF,TGTGCCAGCAGACCTACTAGCGCCGCCTACGAGCAGTACTTC
-,TRBJ2-7,few,TRBV7-6,CASSLAGAREGSYEQYF,TGTGCCAGCAGCTTAGCGGGGGCCCGAGAGGGTTCGTACGAGCAGTACTTC
TRBD2,TRBJ2-5,-,TRBV4-1,CASSGFPGGSETQYF,TGCGCCAGCAGCGGCTTTCCGGGGGGTTCAGAGACCCAGTACTTC
-,TRBJ2-7,-,TRBV23-1,CASSQFTRGGPTYEQYF,TGCGCCAGCAGTCAATTCACCCGGGGAGGACCCACCTACGAGCAGTACTTC
-,TRBJ2-1,few,TRBV5-4,CASSLNSESFNEQFF,TGTGCCAGCAGCTTGAATTCTGAGAGTTTCAATGAGCAGTTCTTC
-,TRBJ1-1,-,TRBV7-2,CASSLPRPNTEAFF,TGTGCCAGCAGCTTACCCAGGCCGAACACTGAAGCTTTCTTT
-,TRBJ1-2,-,TRBV27,CASSSRPTGVYGYTF,TGTGCCAGCAGTTCGCGACCGACAGGTGTCTATGGCTACACCTTC
TRBD2,TRBJ2-1,few,TRBV7-9,CASSSTLAGGPDEQFF,TGTGCCAGCAGCTCGACCTTAGCGGGGGGGCCAGATGAGCAGTTCTTC
-,TRBJ2-2,-,TRBV4-1,CATRRGGSTGELFF,TGCGCGACAAGGAGGGGGGGTAGCACCGGGGAGCTGTTTTTT
-,TRBJ1-2,-,TRBV7-2,CASSLADRIGGYTF,TGTGCCAGCAGCTTAGCAGACAGGATAGGGGGCTACACCTTC
-,TRBJ2-1,few,TRBV13,CASSFRRSYNEQFF,TGTGCCAGCAGCTTCAGGCGCTCCTACAATGAGCAGTTCTTC
-,TRBJ2-7,-,TRBV7-9,CASSGGRGSNPSAYEQYF,TGTGCCAGCAGCGGGGGCAGGGGCTCCAACCCCTCAGCCTACGAGCAGTACTTC
-,TRBJ1-4,-,TRBV7-9,CASSSTEGEKLFF,TGTGCCAGCAGCTCTACGGAGGGGGAAAAACTGTTTTTT
-,TRBJ1-5,many,TRBV7-2,CASSLRSGLNQPQHF,TGTGCCAGCAGCTTACGATCAGGGCTTAATCAGCCCCAGCATTTT
TRBD1,TRBJ1-6,-,TRBV11-2,CASSPRPTGASPLHF,TGTGCCAGCAGCCCACGACCGACAGGGGCTTCACCCCTCCACTTT
-,TRBJ1-5,-,TRBV20-1,CSARDVLGAPHGGNQLQHF,TGCAGTGCTAGAGATGTGTTGGGCGCGCCTCACGGGGGCAATCAGCTCCAGCATTTT